The following is a T cell receptor (beta chain) sequence with its context. This sample stems from a study of blood T cell repertoires in COVID-19. In the study overall: Spain, Italy and the United States supplied samples that represented acute and convalescent COVID-19.

Libraries were prepared by immunoSEQ multiplex PCR; TCRdb keeps only in-frame clonotypes and omits some of them. This table has about 250,000 clones, roughly 85% appearing once. The CDR3 extends over 15 amino acids. Germline CDR1 reads SGHNT; CDR2 reads YYREEE (reference sequence). Trimming took 0 bases from V and 4 from J, leaving 10 bases between them. Patients from Seattle were sampled longitudinally, starting during active infection. This sequence originates from a man aged 45-65 years with COVID-19, enrolled during active disease. The sequenced material came from peripheral blood. The V call is TRBV5-4, the J call TRBJ2-2; tentatively, D is TRBD2 (6 bases). For the CDR3, the DNA is TGTGCCAGCAGCTTGGTGGGGGGATCCACCGGGGAGCTGTTTTTT. It codes for CASSLVGGSTGELFF.